These 25 T cell receptor beta chains share one sample of origin, sequenced in a study of shared clonotypes between healthy human individuals. Clones were sequenced by immunoSEQ multiplex PCR, and TCRdb holds only the in-frame ones, with some missing. The table lists about a million clones, about 72% of them singletons, with 0.89% in the top ten. Sample: memory CD4+ T cells from PBMCs. Documented subset: CD45RA-negative fraction. These receptors came from a man between 18 and 35 years old in good health. Some clones in this sample may be carry-over from other donors' samples.

This clone was detected only once. The chain joins TRBV28 to TRBJ1-6; 7 bases agree with TRBD1. Losses at the gene ends were 4 bases for V and 6 bases for J; bases not matched to a gene: 9. Germline lookup yields CDR1 MDHEN and CDR2 SYDVKM. This CDR3 region has 16 residues. CDR3 nucleotide sequence: TGTGCCAGCAGTTCCCCGAGGGGGCGAATTAATTCACCCCTCCACTTT. Residues: CASSSPRGRINSPLHF.

The gene calls are TRBV7-2 and TRBJ2-1; tentatively, D is TRBD2 (6 bases). The CDR3 length is 16 residues. The ends were cut back, 4 bases at V and 2 bases at J, with 15 bases in the middle. CDR1 is SGHTA, CDR2 FQGNSA, per germline. CDR3 in amino acids: CASSSWRGGAYNEQFF. CDR3 nucleotide sequence: TGTGCCAGCAGCTCCTGGCGGGGAGGCGCCTACAATGAGCAGTTCTTC. Based on the CDR3 plus reference TRBV7-2 and TRBJ2-1, the full variable domain is GAGVSQSPSNKVTEKGKDVELRCDPISGHTALYWYRQSLGQGLEFLIYFQGNSAPDKSGLPSDRFSAERTGGSVSTLTIQRTQQEDSAVYLCASSSWRGGAYNEQFFGPGTRLTVL.

The chain is built from TRBV19 and TRBJ2-6, with D hard to call. CDR1 LNHDA and CDR2 SQIVND come from the germline V gene (reference sequence). The CDR3 is 15 residues long. V dropped 8 bases and J dropped 0 bases, with 11 bases sitting between them. CDR3 DNA sequence: TGTGCCAGTCGTGACGCCAGCTCTGGGGCCAACGTCCTGACTTTC. It specifies CASRDASSGANVLTF.

This clone appeared a few times. This rearrangement joins TRBV28 to TRBJ2-7, with 8 bases that match TRBD1. The junction had 9 bases not matched to a gene; V was cut back by 2 bases and J by 12 bases. CDR1 is MDHEN and CDR2 is SYDVKM in the germline V gene. This CDR3 is 13 amino acids long. CDR3 nucleotide sequence: TGTGCCAGCAGTTTACCACCGGCAGGGGGCCTGTACTTC. This encodes CASSLPPAGGLYF.

V is TRBV7-9 and J is TRBJ1-2; 7 nucleotides line up with TRBD1. With V trimmed by 1 base and J by 4 bases, 9 bases remained unmatched. The CDR3 loop spans 16 amino acids. The germline V gene has CDR1 SEHNR and CDR2 FQNEAQ (reference sequence). Here the CDR3 reads CASSLGLGQSLYGYTF. The CDR3 region has the DNA TGTGCCAGCAGCTTAGGCTTGGGACAGAGCCTCTATGGCTACACCTTC.

The J gene is TRBJ2-3, the V gene TRBV4-1; the D gene is possibly TRBD2 (6 bases). With 0 bases removed from V and 0 bases from J, the gap between germline ends came to 13 bases. The germline V gene encodes CDR1 MGHRA and CDR2 YSYEKL. The CDR3 length is 17 residues. CDR3: CASSQDTRGPSTDTQYF. CDR3 coding DNA: TGCGCCAGCAGCCAAGATACGCGGGGCCCTAGCACAGATACGCAGTATTTT.

The CDR3 spells CASSPTPHGGGHGYTF. The CDR3 nucleotides read TGTGCCAGCTCACCAACCCCCCACGGAGGGGGCCATGGCTACACCTTC. V gene TRBV18 combines with J gene TRBJ1-2, with 7 bases matching TRBD1. Germline lookup yields CDR1 KGHSH and CDR2 LQKENI. V shed 2 bases, J shed 6 bases, and the junction held 12 bases outside the gene matches. CDR3 length: 16 amino acids.

This clone was seen a handful of times. CDR3 residues: CAITSSSGNTIYF. The CDR3 bases are TGTGCCATCACGTCGAGCTCTGGAAACACCATATATTTT. The chain has TRBV10-3 and TRBJ1-3, with unresolved D. The CDR3 sequence is 13 residues long. The germline V and J ends were trimmed by 7 bases and 0 bases, with 7 bases remaining between them. Germline-derived CDR1 and CDR2 are ENHRY and SYGVKD.

The sample holds a few counts of this clone. This sequence joins TRBV19 and TRBJ1-1, with D perhaps matching TRBD1 (5 bases). Per germline, CDR1 LNHDA and CDR2 SQIVND (reference sequence). V lost 5 bases, J lost 5 bases, and 27 bases lay in between. This CDR3 spans 18 amino acids. Here the CDR3 DNA reads TGTGCCAGTAGTCCCTCGGGACGGTGGTCGGGATTGTATACTGAAGCTTTCTTT. Amino acid sequence: CASSPSGRWSGLYTEAFF.

The sample holds a few counts of this clone. The chain links TRBV29-1 to TRBJ2-5, with D unclear. The CDR3 has 15 residues. Trimming took off 7 bases at V and 2 bases at J, with 20 bases between the two ends. The germline V gene encodes CDR1 SQVTM and CDR2 ANQGSEA. CDR3 amino acids: CSGAVQRSAQETQYF. The CDR3 DNA reads TGCAGCGGAGCCGTACAGAGGAGCGCGCAAGAGACCCAGTACTTC.

The J gene is TRBJ2-6, the V gene TRBV19; 9 bases map to TRBD2. This CDR3 spans 19 amino acids. In germline, CDR1 is LNHDA, CDR2 SQIVND (reference sequence). V was pared by 5 bases and J by 2 bases, with 13 bases of the junction left unmatched. The CDR3 nucleotides are TGTGCCAGTAGTCGGAGTAGCGGGAGTTCCGGAGCTGGGGCCAACGTCCTGACTTTC. Encoded protein: CASSRSSGSSGAGANVLTF. The entire variable domain, with the rest obtained from reference TRBV19 and TRBJ2-6, is as follows: DGGITQSPKYLFRKEGQNVTLSCEQNLNHDAMYWYRQDPGQGLRLIYYSQIVNDFQKGDIAEGYSVSREKKESFPLTVTSAQKNPTAFYLCASSRSSGSSGAGANVLTFGAGSRLTVL.

V is TRBV4-2 and J is TRBJ1-2; 7 bases line up with TRBD1. Germline assignment: CDR1 LGHNA and CDR2 YNFKEQ. The V segment lost 0 bases and the J segment 4 bases; nucleotides outside the gene matches: 5. The CDR3 length is 15 residues. This CDR3 reads CASSQDNRGPYGYTF. The CDR3 DNA follows: TGTGCCAGCAGCCAAGACAACAGGGGCCCCTATGGCTACACCTTC.

This chain connects TRBV7-8 to TRBJ1-4; the D is unclear. Germline V lookup: CDR1 SGHVS, CDR2 FQNEAQ. Deletions cut 4 bases from V and 7 bases from J, with 10 bases between. CDR3 length equals 13 residues. The CDR3 DNA is TGTGCCAGCAGCTCGGGGAGAGGTGAAAAACTGTTTTTT. The encoded protein is CASSSGRGEKLFF.

The chain carries TRBV19 and TRBJ2-1; 9 bases agree with TRBD1. The CDR3 has 15 amino acids. Germline CDR1 LNHDA, CDR2 SQIVND (reference sequence). Trimming cost V 6 bases and J 4 bases; bases outside gene matches: 7. In DNA form, the CDR3 reads TGTGCCAGTAGCCCAACAGGGGGCAATTACAATGAGCAGTTCTTC. This encodes CASSPTGGNYNEQFF.

This sequence joins TRBV5-8 and TRBJ1-1, with 8 bases matching TRBD1. The V gene's germline CDR1 is SGHTS and CDR2 YDEGEE. The CDR3 extends over 13 amino acids. Losses at the gene ends were 5 bases for V and 8 bases for J; bases not matched to a gene: 8. CDR3 sequence (DNA): TGTGCCAGCAGACGAACAGGGGGAGCCGAAGCTTTCTTT. Translating gives CASRRTGGAEAFF. Full variable domain (remainder filled in from reference TRBV5-8 and TRBJ1-1): EAGVTQSPTHLIKTRGQQATLRCSPISGHTSVYWYQQALGLGLQFLLWYDEGEERNRGNFPPRFSGRQFPNYSSELNVNALELEDSALYLCASRRTGGAEAFFGQGTRLTVV.

The genes are TRBV18 and TRBJ1-5, with D possibly TRBD1 on 5 matching bases. The CDR3 is 15 amino acids. Trimming left V 6 bases short and J 5 bases short, with 17 bases between. Germline CDR1 reads KGHSH; CDR2 reads LQKENI. CDR3 residues: CASSPGTSRDQPQHF. The CDR3 DNA sequence: TGTGCCAGCTCGCCCGGGACCAGCCGGGATCAGCCCCAGCATTTT.

This clone was recorded at least ten times. The chain employs TRBV5-6 and TRBJ2-2; 12 bases are shared with TRBD2. V lost 0 bases to trimming and J lost 5 bases; unmatched junction nucleotides: 5. Germline V CDR1 and CDR2: SGHDT, YYEEEE. The CDR3 length is 17 residues. CDR3 region: CASSLASGRARTGELFF. In nucleotides, the CDR3 is TGTGCCAGCAGCTTGGCTAGCGGGAGGGCCCGGACCGGGGAGCTGTTTTTT.

The chain's CDR3 is CAISESAGGNQPQHF. In DNA, the CDR3 is TGTGCCATCAGTGAGTCGGCAGGGGGCAATCAGCCCCAGCATTTT. The chain combines TRBV10-3 with TRBJ1-5; D perhaps matches TRBD1 (6 bases). The CDR3 sequence is 15 residues long. CDR1 and CDR2 from the germline V gene are ENHRY and SYGVKD. The V gene lost 0 bases and the J gene lost 2 bases, with 8 bases spanning the gap.

The rearrangement links TRBV29-1 to TRBJ2-1; D may be TRBD2 (6 bases). V lost 5 bases, J lost 8 bases, and 19 bases lay in between. Germline CDR1 and CDR2: SQVTM and ANQGSEA. The CDR3 is made up of 14 amino acids. The CDR3 is CSVIGGPGVDEQFF. CDR3 nucleotide sequence: TGCAGCGTTATCGGGGGTCCCGGAGTCGATGAGCAGTTCTTC.

A remark on this clone: A much larger clone lies a single base off, so this may be a read error. V is TRBV4-3 and J is TRBJ1-1, with 7 nucleotides matching TRBD1. The CDR3 totals 15 residues. The ends lost 1 base at V and 1 base at J; junction bases unmatched: 3. Germline V gene lookup returns CDR1 LGHNA and CDR2 YSLEER. Here the CDR3 DNA reads TGCGCCAGCAGCCAAGGGAGACAGGGGAACACTGAAGCTTTCTTT. It is translated as CASSQGRQGNTEAFF.

This clone appeared once. The V and J genes are TRBV5-6 and TRBJ1-2; the match to TRBD1 covers 8 bases. V shed 5 bases, J shed 7 bases, and the junction held 7 bases outside the gene matches. The CDR3 length is 13 residues. Germline CDR1 is SGHDT and CDR2 is YYEEEE. Here the CDR3 reads CASSWGGTGGYTF. The CDR3 region has the DNA TGTGCCAGCAGTTGGGGGGGGACAGGTGGCTACACCTTC.

The chain joins TRBV5-1 to TRBJ2-3; D tentatively reads TRBD1 or TRBD2 (5 bases each). CDR1 is SGHRS and CDR2 is YFSETQ in the germline V gene. V gave up 5 bases and J gave up 0 bases, with 13 bases separating them. The CDR3 has 15 residues. The CDR3 nucleotides are TGCGCCAGCAGGGGACGCCAGCTTAGCACAGATACGCAGTATTTT. It yields the protein CASRGRQLSTDTQYF.

J is TRBJ2-2 and V is TRBV7-9; 8 bases are a match to TRBD2. Germline-derived CDR1 and CDR2 are SEHNR and FQNEAQ (reference sequence). CDR3 size: 15 residues. V shed 8 bases, J shed 2 bases, and the junction held 7 bases outside the gene matches. The CDR3 region is CASLQLAVNTGELFF. In DNA, the CDR3 is TGTGCCAGCCTTCAACTAGCGGTAAACACCGGGGAGCTGTTTTTT.

In regard to this clone: This sample also contains other DNA sequences that code for the same CDR3. This chain links TRBV6-5 with TRBJ1-5, with D tentatively TRBD1 (5 bases). There are 13 residues in the CDR3. Trimming removed 6 bases at V and 1 base at J, with 7 bases between. The germline V gene encodes CDR1 MNHEY and CDR2 SVGAGI. The CDR3 bases are TGTGCCAGCAGCAGGGTAAGCAATCAGCCCCAGCATTTT. Residues: CASSRVSNQPQHF.

The count of this clone is one. The junction differs from germline at one of its ends, possibly a read error. The chain links TRBV10-3 to TRBJ2-3; 7 bases are a match to TRBD1. Germline V gene lookup returns CDR1 ENHRY and CDR2 SYGVKD. The CDR3 contains 14 residues. CDR3 nucleotides: TGTGCCATAAGTGGGGACAGATACACAGATACGCAGTATTTT. Encoded protein: CAISGDRYTDTQYF.